This T cell receptor (beta chain) was documented in a study of blood T cell repertoires in COVID-19. Whole-study context: PBMCs, B-cell-depleted T cells, or T cells provided the cDNA or gDNA that made up the material.

The repertoire was sequenced with immunoSEQ multiplex PCR; TCRdb's copy has only in-frame clones and lacks some. The repertoire holds tens of thousands of clones, roughly four fifths seen once, with about half in the top ten. This clone was seen only a few times. In germline, CDR1 is MNHNS, CDR2 SASEGT. This CDR3 is built from 17 residues. J gave up 3 bases and V 4 bases, and 10 bases lay outside the gene matches. The receptor was derived from a man aged 70-80 years with acute or convalescent COVID-19. The sequenced material came from peripheral blood. The rearrangement uses TRBV6-1 and TRBJ1-5; 9 bases are shared with TRBD1. The chain's CDR3 is CASSVGGGQGVNQPQHF. The CDR3 coding sequence is TGTGCCAGCAGTGTCGGAGGGGGACAGGGTGTCAATCAGCCCCAGCATTTT.